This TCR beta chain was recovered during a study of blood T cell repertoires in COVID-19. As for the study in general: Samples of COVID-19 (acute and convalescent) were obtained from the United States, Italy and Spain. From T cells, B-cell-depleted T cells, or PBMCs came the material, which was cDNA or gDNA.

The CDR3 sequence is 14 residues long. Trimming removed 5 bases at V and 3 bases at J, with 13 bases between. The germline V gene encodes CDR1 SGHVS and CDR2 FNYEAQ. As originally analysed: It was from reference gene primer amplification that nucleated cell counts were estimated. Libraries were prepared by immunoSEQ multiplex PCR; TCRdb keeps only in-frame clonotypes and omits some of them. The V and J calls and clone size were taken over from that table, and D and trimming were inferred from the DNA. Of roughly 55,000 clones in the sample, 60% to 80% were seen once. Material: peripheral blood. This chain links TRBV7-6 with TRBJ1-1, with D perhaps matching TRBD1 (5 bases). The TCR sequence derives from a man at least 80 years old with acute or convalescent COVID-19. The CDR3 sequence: CASSPTGVDTEAFF. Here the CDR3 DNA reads TGTGCCAGCAGCCCAACAGGCGTGGACACTGAAGCTTTCTTT.